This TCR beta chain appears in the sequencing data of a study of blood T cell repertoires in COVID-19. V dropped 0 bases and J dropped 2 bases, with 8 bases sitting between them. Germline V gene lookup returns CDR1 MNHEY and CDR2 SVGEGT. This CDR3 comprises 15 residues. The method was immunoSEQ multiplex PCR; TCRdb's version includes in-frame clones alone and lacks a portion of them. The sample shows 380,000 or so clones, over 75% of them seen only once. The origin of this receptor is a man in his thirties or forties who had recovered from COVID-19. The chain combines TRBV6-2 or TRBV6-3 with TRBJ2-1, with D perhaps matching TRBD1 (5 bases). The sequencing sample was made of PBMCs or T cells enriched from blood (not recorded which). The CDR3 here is CASSYSGLAYNEQFF. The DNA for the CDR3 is TGTGCCAGCAGTTACTCGGGGCTTGCCTACAATGAGCAGTTCTTC.